This T cell receptor (beta chain) stems from a study of blood T cell repertoires in COVID-19. In the study overall: The United States, Italy and Spain supplied acute and convalescent COVID-19 samples. T cells, B-cell-depleted T cells, or PBMCs provided the cDNA or gDNA that served as material.

Authors' data handling: Reference gene primer amplification gave nucleated cell count estimates. Profiling relied on immunoSEQ multiplex PCR, and the TCRdb table lists in-frame clones only, not all of them. V and J calls and clone size are those listed in that table; D and trimming were worked out from the DNA. Here the sample spans 90,000 to 120,000 clones, around nine tenths being singletons. This CDR3 has 15 residues. Germline V CDR1 and CDR2: MRHNA, SNTAGT. Trimming removed 0 bases from V and 3 bases from J, with 8 bases in between. This sequence originates from a human donor in a cohort sampled during active COVID-19. Specimen: peripheral blood. This chain links TRBV6-4 with TRBJ2-2; TRBD2 might be the D (6 bases). The CDR3 DNA follows: TGTGCCAGCAGTGACTCCGCGGGACACACCGGGGAGCTGTTTTTT. Translated: CASSDSAGHTGELFF.